A selection of T cell receptor beta chains follows, all from one sample in a study of OX40 agonist ivuxolimab in advanced cancers. Repertoires were generated with immunoSEQ multiplex PCR, while TCRdb's copy carries only in-frame clones and drops some. This table holds 15,000 to 20,000 clones, over 75% found once. Specimen: CD4+ or CD8+ T cells sorted from blood, collected in a trial of the OX40 agonist ivuxolimab. These receptors originate from an adult with an advanced solid tumor such as melanoma, head and neck, liver or kidney cancer. CDR3s leave out the opening cysteine and the closing phenylalanine or tryptophan. Clone sizes are given selectively: once, few, many, or a class where the clone is expanded.

TRBJ2-7,TRBV5-5,.,ASSLAGRQSLYEQY
TRBJ1-5,TRBV7-2,.,ASSYGVGARSNQPQH
TRBJ1-1,TRBV9,.,ASSATKGNTEAF
TRBJ2-7,TRBV5-1,once,ASSLGGAVFYEQY
TRBJ2-1,TRBV28,few,ASSFPVAELDEQF
TRBJ2-7,TRBV27,few,ASSPLQGAPYEQY
TRBJ1-3,TRBV9,.,ASSPTGDSGNTIY
TRBJ2-1,TRBV25-1,.,ASSGVRAISYNEQF
TRBJ2-3,TRBV4-1,.,ASSQVLTTDTQY
TRBJ2-7,TRBV10-3,.,AVRGDGSYEQY
TRBJ1-1,TRBV19,.,ASSLGPGFPEAF
TRBJ2-2,TRBV7-2,.,ASSLASGKTGELF
TRBJ2-5,TRBV7-9,.,ASSLERVGTQY
TRBJ1-1,TRBV11-2,once,ASSYPTETNTEAF
TRBJ2-1,TRBV19,once,ASSIRGSFTEVGQF
TRBJ2-2,TRBV6-4,.,ASSELAGLTGELF
TRBJ2-7,TRBV13,once,ASSLGLSPYEQY
TRBJ1-3,TRBV7-6,medium-sized,ASSLTYQAGDTIY
TRBJ1-2,TRBV19,.,ASKHSGTDYGYT
TRBJ2-7,TRBV29-1,.,SGGTAYEQY
TRBJ2-3,TRBV28,.,ATALAGVYTDTQY
TRBJ2-7,TRBV4-3,.,ASSQAATADYEQY
TRBJ1-2,TRBV15,.,ATSRVPTGAHGYT
TRBJ2-1,TRBV5-4,.,ASSPPSNNEQF
TRBJ2-1,TRBV9,.,ASSVDGSYNEQF
TRBJ2-2,TRBV2,.,ASSFDRESSTGELF
TRBJ1-5,TRBV7-3,.,ASSLGGYNQPQH
TRBJ2-3,TRBV10-3,.,AISEPQYTDTQY
TRBJ1-4,TRBV16,.,ASSHGLGAANEKLF
TRBJ2-7,TRBV27,.,ASSSHSGGAVYEQY
TRBJ1-1,TRBV7-6,.,ASSLAGDTEAF
TRBJ2-6,TRBV7-3,.,ASSFPGTGLSSGANVLT
TRBJ2-7,TRBV7-6,.,ASSFGQSYEQY
TRBJ1-2,TRBV4-3,once,ASSTTRTVNYGYT
TRBJ2-5,TRBV9,once,ASSSPGQGREETQY
TRBJ1-1,TRBV7-8,.,ASSLVGTSNTEAF
TRBJ2-7,TRBV7-9,few,ASSFQLAEQY
TRBJ2-7,TRBV6-6,few,AIQTGTRHEQY
TRBJ2-7,TRBV27,.,ASSFGGLYEQY
TRBJ1-5,TRBV6-1,.,ASSESLQSNQPQH
TRBJ1-1,TRBV5-4,few,ASSLNFGNTEAF
TRBJ1-2,TRBV7-2,.,ASSLAVTGRANYGYT
TRBJ2-3,TRBV9,once,ASSAQGPLGTDTQY
TRBJ1-6,TRBV21-1,.,ASSKDHRGRSYNSPLH
TRBJ2-5,TRBV7-9,.,ASSYGGTAETQY
TRBJ2-7,TRBV7-2,.,ASSLAGGVYEQY
TRBJ2-1,TRBV10-3,.,AISDVSNEQF
TRBJ2-3,TRBV29-1,.,SARDSTDTQY
TRBJ1-1,TRBV19,.,ASSIGGSTEAF
TRBJ2-2,TRBV5-6,.,ASSSGTGGLWIAGELF
TRBJ2-7,TRBV27,.,ASSPQVLSYEQY
TRBJ2-7,TRBV4-2,.,ASSQEGMGHYEQY
TRBJ2-1,TRBV7-9,.,ASSFPGTSGHNEQF
TRBJ2-2,TRBV6-5,.,ASSYPSGTDTGELF
TRBJ2-5,TRBV9,once,ASNPSGRASETQY
TRBJ2-5,TRBV19,.,ASSPARIVVGQETQY
TRBJ2-3,TRBV4-3,once,ASSTLAGAPDTQY